Below, one T cell receptor (beta chain) is given with its context. Its antigen is undetermined. This sample stems from a study of PD-1 blockade in classical Hodgkin lymphoma. Whole-study results and caveats: The repertoire differences lack a defined cause, possibly disease activity or prior therapy. Baseline diversity in complete responders resembled that of newly diagnosed patients. There was a significant rise in CD4+ TCR diversity by C4D1, with no such rise for CD8+. Nivolumab initiated under 1 year post-ASCT led to patient exclusion.

Deletions cut 2 bases from V and 1 base from J, with 9 bases between. Germline-derived CDR1 and CDR2 are SGHRS and YFSETQ. The CDR3 has 14 residues. The time point: cycle 4 day 1 (C4D1), after more than five weeks of nivolumab. Each and every patient relapsed after autologous stem cell transplantation, and patients got differing brentuximab vedotin exposure. Here immunoSEQ multiplex PCR was the method, and the copy in TCRdb shows in-frame clones only, minus some. This table has approximately 96,000 clones, about 92% appearing once. The sample in question was peripheral blood mononuclear cells (PBMCs), obtained before the fourth cycle of nivolumab. The chain combines TRBV5-1 with TRBJ1-1; D may be TRBD1 (5 bases). This receptor was taken from a human donor with classical Hodgkin lymphoma. DNA for the CDR3: TGCGCCAGCAGCTTCGGGACCCAGAACACTGAAGCTTTCTTT. This gives the protein CASSFGTQNTEAFF.